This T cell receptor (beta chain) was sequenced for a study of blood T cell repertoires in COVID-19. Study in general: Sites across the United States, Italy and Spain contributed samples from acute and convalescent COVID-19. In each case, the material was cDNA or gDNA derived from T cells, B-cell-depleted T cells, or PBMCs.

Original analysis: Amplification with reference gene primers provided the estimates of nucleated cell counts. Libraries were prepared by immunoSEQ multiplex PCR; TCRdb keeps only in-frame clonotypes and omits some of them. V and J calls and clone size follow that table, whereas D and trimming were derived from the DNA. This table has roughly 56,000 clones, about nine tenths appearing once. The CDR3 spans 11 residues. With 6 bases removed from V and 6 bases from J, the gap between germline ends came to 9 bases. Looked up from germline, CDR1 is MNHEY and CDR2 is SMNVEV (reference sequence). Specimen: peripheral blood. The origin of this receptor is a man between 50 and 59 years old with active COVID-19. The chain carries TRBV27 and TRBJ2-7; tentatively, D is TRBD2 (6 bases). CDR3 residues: CASRDSGEQYF. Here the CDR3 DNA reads TGTGCCAGCAGGGATAGCGGCGAGCAGTACTTC.